Listed below are T cell receptor beta chains from one sample, sequenced in a study of cytomegalovirus exposure and HLA in healthy donors. Sequencing was performed with immunoSEQ multiplex PCR; in TCRdb, only in-frame clones are kept and a portion is missing. In the table there are more than 95,000 clones, about 83% of which are singletons. The specimen sequenced was PBMCs. The receptors originated from a man under 40 in good health and CMV-seronegative. CDR3s include the opening cysteine and the closing phenylalanine or tryptophan. The D gene is left open where the match is weak. Expanded clones are given a class, and other clones once, few, many or no size at all.

j_call v_call d_call clone_size cdr3_aa cdr3_nt
TRBJ1-1 TRBV5-1 NA NA CASSLGQRTPNTEAFF TGCGCCAGCAGCTTGGGACAGAGGACACCAAACACTGAAGCTTTCTTT
TRBJ2-3 TRBV28 TRBD2 NA CASSSRLAGSVDTQYF TGTGCCAGCAGTTCACGACTAGCGGGATCCGTAGATACGCAGTATTTT
TRBJ2-7 TRBV5-4 TRBD1 NA CASSSGTGGAYEQYF TGTGCCAGCAGCTCGGGGACAGGGGGCGCGTACGAGCAGTACTTC
TRBJ2-2 TRBV18 NA NA CASSFSNTGELFF TGTGCCAGCTCCTTTAGTAACACCGGGGAGCTGTTTTTT
TRBJ2-1 TRBV10-2 NA NA CASSVTRGYSYNEQFF TGCGCCAGCAGTGTTACCCGGGGGTACTCCTACAATGAGCAGTTCTTC
TRBJ2-2 TRBV6-5 TRBD2 NA CASRGLAGAGELFF TGTGCCAGCAGGGGACTAGCGGGGGCCGGGGAGCTGTTTTTT
TRBJ2-5 TRBV5-5 NA NA CASSGFRPTRPETQYF TGTGCCAGCAGCGGCTTTCGCCCCACCAGGCCAGAGACCCAGTACTTC
TRBJ2-7 TRBV9 TRBD2 NA CASSAHSGSSNEQYF TGTGCCAGCAGCGCACATAGCGGGAGCTCTAACGAGCAGTACTTC
TRBJ2-7 TRBV6-1 TRBD1 once CASSRDRSYEQYF TGTGCCAGCAGTAGGGACAGGTCCTACGAGCAGTACTTC
TRBJ2-1 TRBV6-7 TRBD2 NA CASSYSVSGTSYNEQFF TGTGCCAGCAGTTACTCCGTTAGCGGGACATCCTACAATGAGCAGTTCTTC